Sequencing of this T cell receptor beta chain was carried out in a study of cytomegalovirus exposure and HLA in healthy donors. Vbeta (60) and Jbeta (13) primers were used in the PCR. Method: immunoSEQ multiplex PCR; TCRdb's copy keeps in-frame clones and lacks some. The table includes 160,000 or so clones, more than 65% detected once. This clone was observed a few times. What it recognizes is unknown. Overall study findings and caveats: An apparent linkage of common viral pathogens to several of the most significant clusters emerged in a later analysis.

The CDR3 consists of 14 residues. Germline V lookup: CDR1 MDHEN, CDR2 SYDVKM. Between the trimmed V and J ends, which lost 3 bases and 4 bases, there was a span of 12 bases. This chain links TRBV28 with TRBJ1-2; the D gene is possibly TRBD1 (6 bases). This clonotype originated in a man between 18 and 29 years old in good health and CMV-seropositive. Sequencing used PBMCs. CDR3 nucleotides: TGTGCCAGCAGTTTCACCAGGGGAGCCTATGGCTACACCTTC. Its translation is CASSFTRGAYGYTF.